This T cell receptor beta chain was documented in a study of T cell repertoires in cytomegalovirus infection. Germline V lookup: CDR1 SGHNT, CDR2 YYREEE (reference sequence). The CDR3 is 18 amino acids. V was cut by 0 bases and J by 5 bases, with 18 bases left in between. A single record per CDR3 protein comes from TCRdb applying MiXCR to the reads. This table has about 260,000 distinct CDR3 sequences, roughly an eighth appearing once. The receptor comes from a human donor in good health (CMV status not recorded). Some clones in this sample may be carry-over from other donors' samples. Source material: PBMCs. The J gene is TRBJ1-6, the V gene TRBV5-4; a weak D match, TRBD1 (5 bases). The CDR3 here is CASSLDVGGAGNNSPLHF. In nucleotides, the CDR3 is TGTGCCAGCAGCTTGGACGTGGGGGGTGCAGGGAATAATTCACCCCTCCACTTT.